These 5 T cell receptor beta chains came from one sample sequenced in a study of PD-1 blockade in classical Hodgkin lymphoma. Relapses following autologous stem cell transplantation were seen in all patients, with brentuximab vedotin exposure varying. Sequencing was performed with immunoSEQ multiplex PCR; in TCRdb, only in-frame clones are kept and a portion is missing. The repertoire consists of tens of thousands of clones, with 65% to 75% occurring once and the leading ten covering around 28%. The specimen was peripheral blood mononuclear cells (PBMCs), collected before the second cycle of nivolumab. The receptors derive from a human donor with classical Hodgkin lymphoma.

This clone was seen a few times. The rearrangement uses TRBV6-1 and TRBJ2-3; 8 bases are a match to TRBD1. The germline V gene encodes CDR1 MNHNS and CDR2 SASEGT. CDR3 size: 14 residues. The junction had 6 bases not matched to a gene; V was cut back by 8 bases and J by 2 bases. The CDR3 here is CASHRDRSTDTQYF. In DNA, the CDR3 is TGTGCCAGCCACCGGGACAGGTCCACAGATACGCAGTATTTT.

The rearrangement uses TRBV6-6 and TRBJ2-6; D remains unclear. CDR3 size: 15 residues. CDR1 is MNHNY, CDR2 SVGAGI, per germline (reference sequence). Trimming cost V 5 bases and J 3 bases, with 11 bases left between them. Written as DNA, the CDR3 is TGTGCCAGCAGTCGTATTGGCTTTGGGGCCAACGTCCTGACTTTC. Its translation is CASSRIGFGANVLTF.

This clone showed up many times. The V call is TRBV28, the J call TRBJ1-2, with 8 bases matching TRBD1. This CDR3 region has 16 residues. Germline values: CDR1 MDHEN, CDR2 SYDVKM. Trimming at V came to 2 bases and at J to 6 bases, leaving 11 bases not matched to a gene. The CDR3: CASSLEGRGTGNGYTF. DNA for the CDR3: TGTGCCAGCAGTTTAGAGGGGCGGGGGACAGGAAATGGCTACACCTTC.

J is TRBJ2-7 and V is TRBV7-2; perhaps TRBD2 as D (5 bases). The CDR3 consists of 13 residues. Germline assignment: CDR1 SGHTA and CDR2 FQGNSA. Trimming cost V 4 bases and J 6 bases, with 13 bases left between them. CDR3 residues: CASSSDSGSEQYV. The CDR3 DNA follows: TGTGCCAGCAGCTCGGACTCGGGGTCCGAGCAGTACGTC.

V gene TRBV5-1 combines with J gene TRBJ2-1, with 9 positions matching TRBD2. Germline-derived CDR1 and CDR2 are SGHRS and YFSETQ. The CDR3 spans 15 residues. V trimming: 4 bases; J trimming: 4 bases; junction bases outside the gene matches: 6. CDR3 residues: CASSGVAGGYNEQFF. The CDR3, as DNA: TGCGCCAGCAGCGGGGTGGCGGGAGGGTACAATGAGCAGTTCTTC.